These 7 T cell receptor beta chains were sequenced from one sample in a study of shared clonotypes between healthy human individuals. Repertoires were generated with immunoSEQ multiplex PCR, while TCRdb's copy carries only in-frame clones and drops some. The table shows 1.6 million or so clones, with roughly 95% occurring only once. The sequenced sample was naive CD4+ T cells sorted from blood. Subset here: CD45RA+ positively selected. The receptors were gathered from a man aged 25 to 40 in good health.

The chain employs TRBV18 and TRBJ2-2; TRBD2 matches at 8 bases. Per the germline V gene, CDR1 is KGHSH and CDR2 is LQKENI. Losses at the gene ends were 5 bases for V and 0 bases for J; bases not matched to a gene: 17. The CDR3 totals 20 residues. CDR3 amino acids: CASSTLGLAGPDANTGELFF. The CDR3 DNA reads as TGTGCCAGCTCAACTCTCGGCCTAGCGGGTCCCGACGCGAACACCGGGGAGCTGTTTTTT. Full variable domain (remainder filled in from reference TRBV18 and TRBJ2-2): NAGVMQNPRHLVRRRGQEARLRCSPMKGHSHVYWYRQLPEEGLKFMVYLQKENIIDESGMPKERFSAEFPKEGPSILRIQQVVRGDSAAYFCASSTLGLAGPDANTGELFFGEGSRLTVL.

The chain recombines TRBV30 with TRBJ2-7; TRBD2 agrees at 9 bases. J lost 4 bases, V lost 7 bases, and 8 bases had no gene match. CDR1 GTSNPN and CDR2 SVGIG come from the germline V gene (reference sequence). There are 13 residues in the CDR3. CDR3 loop: CASLLAGAYEQYF. In nucleotides, the CDR3 is TGTGCCTCCCTGTTAGCGGGAGCGTACGAGCAGTACTTC.

This chain links TRBV30 with TRBJ2-1; 8 nucleotides agree with TRBD2. The CDR3 loop spans 12 amino acids. CDR1 and CDR2 (germline): GTSNPN, SVGIG (reference sequence). V was pared by 2 bases and J by 10 bases, with 4 bases of the junction left unmatched. Here the CDR3 reads CAWSSGGPEQFF. The DNA for the CDR3 is TGTGCCTGGAGTTCGGGGGGGCCGGAGCAGTTCTTC.

The chain links TRBV6-1 to TRBJ2-7; no clear D. Germline lookup yields CDR1 MNHNS and CDR2 SASEGT. The CDR3 loop spans 13 amino acids. Trimming took 6 bases from V and 3 from J, leaving 12 bases between them. The CDR3 DNA is TGTGCCAGCAGATACAGCCCCCTCTACGAGCAGTACTTC. This gives the protein CASRYSPLYEQYF.

This clone was seen just once. V gene TRBV5-6 combines with J gene TRBJ2-3; the D is unclear. V was pared by 5 bases and J by 4 bases, with 20 bases between. The CDR3 has 16 amino acids. CDR1 SGHDT and CDR2 YYEEEE come from the germline V gene. CDR3 in amino acids: CASRNSPRSLPDTQYF. The CDR3 DNA is TGTGCCAGCAGAAATTCCCCTCGAAGTCTCCCAGATACGCAGTATTTT.

The chain has TRBV28 and TRBJ1-5; TRBD1 matches 7 bases. The CDR3 is made up of 15 amino acids. Trimming cost V 7 bases and J 4 bases; bases outside gene matches: 10. Germline values: CDR1 MDHEN, CDR2 SYDVKM. This CDR3 reads CASKTGTVPNQPQHF. In nucleotides, the CDR3 is TGTGCCAGCAAAACCGGGACAGTCCCTAATCAGCCCCAGCATTTT.

As concerns this clone: The same CDR3 also results from other DNA sequences found in this sample. The V call is TRBV6-5, the J call TRBJ2-1; D possibly matches TRBD1 or TRBD2 (5 bases each). CDR1 and CDR2 (germline): MNHEY, SVGAGI. The CDR3 extends over 14 amino acids. Trimming removed 6 bases from V and 2 bases from J, with 11 bases in between. The CDR3 DNA sequence: TGTGCCAGCAGGCAGGGAGTCGCCTACAATGAGCAGTTCTTC. Its translation is CASRQGVAYNEQFF.